The clone carrying this T cell receptor (beta chain) was seen many times. The data were obtained in a study of T cells in Graves' hyperthyroidism and ophthalmopathy. Amplification of TCR beta CDR3 regions was performed using RNA transcripts as template. During a first-round RT-PCR of the TCR CDR3, the HTBI primer set was used. One entry per CDR3 protein results from TCRdb running MiXCR on the multiplex PCR reads. The repertoire includes approximately 360,000 distinct CDR3 sequences, 15% to 19% of them detected once, and 25% to 35% sits in the top ten. Germline lookup yields CDR1 SQVTM and CDR2 ANQGSEA. Germline trimming cut 1 base from V and 4 bases from J; bases unmatched to any gene: 4. CDR3 length equals 15 residues.

This receptor was taken from a woman younger than 30 with Graves' hyperthyroidism that later progressed to Graves' ophthalmopathy. V gene TRBV29-1 combines with J gene TRBJ2-1, with 10 bases matching TRBD2. The material sequenced was blood. The CDR3 nucleotides read TGCAGCGTTGAAGCCGGGACTAGCGTATACAATGAGCAGTTCTTC. Translated, it gives CSVEAGTSVYNEQFF.